The 27 T cell receptor beta chains below all came from one sample that was sequenced in a study of brain T cells in children with intractable seizures. TCRdb's copy holds only in-frame clones and misses some; the assay was immunoSEQ multiplex PCR. The sample includes tens of thousands of clones, about 93% seen only once; the top ten take around 22%. The sequences come from peripheral blood, collected at surgery. These receptors were obtained from a girl aged 2 to 9 with Rasmussen encephalitis and intractable seizures.

This chain uses TRBV30 with TRBJ1-1; D not certain. Between the trimmed V and J ends, which lost 2 bases and 5 bases, there was a span of 12 bases. Germline assignment: CDR1 GTSNPN and CDR2 SVGIG (reference sequence). The CDR3 spans 13 residues. The CDR3 nucleotides read TGTGCCTGGAGTTTCGCCGGAGGGACTGAAGCTTTCTTT. This codes for CAWSFAGGTEAFF.

The chain couples TRBV5-6 to TRBJ1-2; tentatively, D is TRBD1 (5 bases). Trimming removed 4 bases from V and 6 bases from J, with 13 bases in between. There are 13 residues in the CDR3. Germline lookup yields CDR1 SGHDT and CDR2 YYEEEE. CDR3 coding DNA: TGTGCCAGCAGCCTTAATTTCAGGGATGGCTACACCTTC. It yields the protein CASSLNFRDGYTF.

The rearrangement uses TRBV6-5 and TRBJ1-2, with 7 positions matching TRBD1. Germline trimming cut 4 bases from V and 4 bases from J; bases unmatched to any gene: 0. The CDR3 consists of 12 residues. CDR1 and CDR2 (germline): MNHEY, SVGAGI. CDR3 sequence reads: CASSWDSYGYTF. The CDR3 DNA follows: TGTGCCAGCAGTTGGGACAGCTATGGCTACACCTTC.

This sequence joins TRBV28 and TRBJ1-6; unclear D gene. Germline CDR1 is MDHEN and CDR2 is SYDVKM. V was cut by 4 bases and J by 8 bases, with 6 bases left in between. The CDR3 totals 12 residues. CDR3 sequence (DNA): TGTGCCAGCAGTTCCCTGGATTCACCCCTCCACTTT. This codes for CASSSLDSPLHF.

The chain uses TRBV27 and TRBJ1-4; perhaps TRBD1 as D (5 bases). V was trimmed by 4 bases and J by 8 bases, leaving 17 bases between them. CDR1 MNHEY and CDR2 SMNVEV come from the germline V gene (reference sequence). The CDR3 covers 15 residues. CDR3 amino acids: CASSSPGLGTEKLFF. The CDR3 coding sequence is TGTGCCAGCAGTTCCCCCGGACTTGGGACGGAAAAACTGTTTTTT.

The J gene is TRBJ2-1, the V gene TRBV28, with TRBD2 identical over 7 bases. Germline assignment: CDR1 MDHEN and CDR2 SYDVKM. The CDR3 length is 17 residues. The junction had 12 bases not matched to a gene; V was cut back by 5 bases and J by 2 bases. CDR3 amino acids: CASSPRTSVRPYNEQFF. CDR3 in DNA: TGTGCCAGCAGTCCCCGAACTAGCGTCCGGCCCTACAATGAGCAGTTCTTC.

V and J are TRBV2 and TRBJ1-6, with D hard to call. Germline V CDR1 and CDR2: SNHLY, FYNNEI. The CDR3 sequence is 21 residues long. V lost 0 bases and J lost 2, with 23 bases in between. The CDR3 DNA reads as TGTGCCAGCAGTGAAGCAACCCTTCGTTACACCGCCCGAACCTATAATTCACCCCTCCACTTT. Amino acids: CASSEATLRYTARTYNSPLHF.

The V gene is TRBV10-2, the J gene TRBJ1-4; D not resolved. The CDR3 is 14 residues long. The V and J ends lost 4 bases and 2 bases respectively, with 8 bases between them. CDR1 is WSHSY, CDR2 SAAADI, per germline. This CDR3 is CASSVESTNEKLFF. For the CDR3, the DNA is TGCGCCAGCAGTGTGGAGTCTACTAATGAAAAACTGTTTTTT.

The chain has TRBV18 and TRBJ2-2, with 9 bases identical to TRBD1. Germline CDR1 and CDR2: KGHSH and LQKENI. The CDR3 loop spans 16 amino acids. After removal of 3 bases from V and 5 bases from J, the junction contained 7 bases not matched to a gene. The CDR3 here is CASSPRQGEVTGELFF. The CDR3 nucleotides are TGTGCCAGCTCACCTCGACAGGGGGAAGTAACCGGGGAGCTGTTTTTT.

This clone was observed a handful of times. The rearrangement links TRBV28 to TRBJ1-5; unclear D gene. Trimming stripped 4 bases from V and 1 base from J, with 11 bases between. The CDR3 runs to 15 residues. Germline lookup yields CDR1 MDHEN and CDR2 SYDVKM. The CDR3 is CASSYPGVSNQPQHF. CDR3 coding DNA: TGTGCCAGCAGTTACCCCGGCGTCAGCAATCAGCCCCAGCATTTT.

The genes are TRBV2 and TRBJ2-5, with 8 positions matching TRBD2. Germline trimming cut 8 bases from V and 2 bases from J; bases unmatched to any gene: 10. CDR3 length equals 15 residues. Germline values: CDR1 SNHLY, CDR2 FYNNEI. CDR3 residues: CASAPPGGTQETQYF. Here the CDR3 DNA reads TGTGCCAGCGCCCCCCCGGGGGGGACACAAGAGACCCAGTACTTC.

The V call is TRBV24-1, the J call TRBJ2-3; possibly TRBD2 for D (5 bases). CDR1 is KGHDR and CDR2 is SFDVKD in the germline V gene. Trimming pared 3 bases from V and 1 base from J, leaving 7 bases between. This CDR3 is 14 amino acids long. CDR3 DNA: TGTGCCACCAGTGATGAGGGCGGCACAGATACGCAGTATTTT. Translated: CATSDEGGTDTQYF.

This chain uses TRBV27 with TRBJ2-1; 7 bases are shared with TRBD2. Germline V gene data show CDR1 as MNHEY and CDR2 as SMNVEV (reference sequence). The CDR3 loop spans 16 amino acids. V shed 0 bases, J shed 0 bases, and the junction held 2 bases outside the gene matches. This chain's CDR3 is CASSLSGGSSYNEQFF. CDR3 sequence (DNA): TGTGCCAGCAGTTTATCGGGCGGGAGCTCCTACAATGAGCAGTTCTTC.

This chain connects TRBV15 to TRBJ2-6; D ambiguous. Germline CDR1 is LNHNV and CDR2 is YYDKDF (reference sequence). The germline V and J ends were trimmed by 6 bases and 1 base, with 7 bases remaining between them. This CDR3 is 14 amino acids long. The CDR3 nucleotides are TGTGCCACCAGGTCATTTTCTGGGGCCAACGTCCTGACTTTC. Translated: CATRSFSGANVLTF.

This clone was seen once. The CDR3 nucleotides are TGTGCCAGCAGTGACTTGCAAGGGGAAGTGAACGAGCAGTACTTC. It yields the protein CASSDLQGEVNEQYF. This sequence joins TRBV2 and TRBJ2-7; tentatively, D is TRBD1 (5 bases). Trimming pared 3 bases from V and 5 bases from J, leaving 17 bases between. Germline V gene sequence: CDR1 SNHLY, CDR2 FYNNEI. The CDR3 runs to 15 residues.

This clone turned up a few times. Other DNA sequences of this sample code for an identical CDR3. The chain carries TRBV6-5 and TRBJ1-5; TRBD1 matches at 9 bases. The V gene end was trimmed by 6 bases and the J gene end by 1 base; junction bases not matched to a gene: 4. CDR1 is MNHEY, CDR2 SVGAGI, per germline. The CDR3 has 15 amino acids. The CDR3 is CASSPGQGSNQPQHF. CDR3 nucleotides: TGTGCCAGCAGCCCCGGACAGGGGAGCAATCAGCCCCAGCATTTT.

The chain recombines TRBV7-9 with TRBJ2-7, with 7 bases identical to TRBD1. The CDR3 runs to 14 residues. Per the germline V gene, CDR1 is SEHNR and CDR2 is FQNEAQ (reference sequence). The J segment lost 2 bases and the V segment lost 5 bases, leaving 6 bases of the junction unmatched. In nucleotides, the CDR3 is TGTGCCAGCAGCCTAGACAGGGCCCCCTACGAGCAGTACTTC. Translation gives CASSLDRAPYEQYF. Full variable domain (missing parts from reference TRBV7-9 and TRBJ2-7): DTGVSQNPRHKITKRGQNVTFRCDPISEHNRLYWYRQTLGQGPEFLTYFQNEAQLEKSRLLSDRFSAERPKGSFSTLEIQRTEQGDSAMYLCASSLDRAPYEQYFGPGTRLTVT.

This chain connects TRBV10-1 to TRBJ2-1; D gene uncertain. Trimming stripped 5 bases from V and 2 bases from J, with 16 bases between. From germline, CDR1 is WNHNN and CDR2 SYGVQD (reference sequence). The CDR3 runs to 16 residues. The CDR3: CASSPTPSWPYNEQFF. In DNA, the CDR3 is TGCGCCAGCAGTCCCACTCCCTCATGGCCCTACAATGAGCAGTTCTTC.

In its sample, this clone ranks as medium-sized (0.01 to 0.1%). The chain is built from TRBV25-1 and TRBJ2-5; D is unresolved. Trimming cost V 4 bases and J 4 bases, with 7 bases left between them. The germline CDR1 and CDR2 sequences are MGHDK and SYGVNS. CDR3 length: 12 amino acids. CDR3 region: CASSALGETQYF. The CDR3 coding sequence is TGTGCCAGCAGTGCCCTCGGAGAGACCCAGTACTTC.

The chain carries TRBV30 and TRBJ2-7, with D tentatively TRBD2 (6 bases). V gave up 4 bases and J gave up 0 bases, with 13 bases separating them. The CDR3 has 14 residues. Germline V lookup: CDR1 GTSNPN, CDR2 SVGIG (reference sequence). CDR3 sequence: CAWNGYGSSYEQYF. The DNA for the CDR3 is TGTGCCTGGAACGGGTACGGGAGCTCCTACGAGCAGTACTTC.

The rearrangement links TRBV12-3 or TRBV12-4 to TRBJ1-1; D gene uncertain. This CDR3 contains 11 residues. V shed 6 bases and J shed 0 bases, with 2 bases lying between them. The CDR3 here is CASRLNTEAFF. In DNA form, the CDR3 reads TGTGCCAGCAGGTTGAACACTGAAGCTTTCTTT.

This chain joins TRBV5-1 and TRBJ2-7; D is possibly TRBD2 (5 bases). CDR3 length: 13 amino acids. With 5 bases removed from V and 2 bases from J, the gap between germline ends came to 11 bases. Germline assignment: CDR1 SGHRS and CDR2 YFSETQ. CDR3 in DNA: TGCGCCAGCAGGTCACTAGAAGCCTACGAGCAGTACTTC. This sequence encodes CASRSLEAYEQYF.

This CDR3 is CATSDSGLGVEQFF. The CDR3 DNA is TGTGCCACCAGTGATTCGGGACTAGGGGTTGAGCAGTTCTTC. The chain is built from TRBV24-1 and TRBJ2-1, with 8 bases identical to TRBD2. With 2 bases clipped from V and 9 bases from J, the junction kept 5 bases outside the gene matches. Germline V gene lookup returns CDR1 KGHDR and CDR2 SFDVKD. This CDR3 comprises 14 residues.

The chain uses TRBV7-3 and TRBJ1-2; 11 bases are shared with TRBD1. CDR3 length: 15 residues. The V segment lost 3 bases and the J segment 7 bases; nucleotides outside the gene matches: 7. Germline V gives CDR1 SGHTA, CDR2 FQGTGA. CDR3 coding DNA: TGTGCCAGCAGCTTGAGACCGGGACAGGGGGGTGGCTACACCTTC. It is translated as CASSLRPGQGGGYTF.

V usage is TRBV10-2 and J usage is TRBJ1-1; D is uncertain. CDR1 is WSHSY, CDR2 SAAADI, per germline. This CDR3 contains 18 residues. V was cut by 2 bases and J by 1 base, with 20 bases left in between. The CDR3: CASSEPWRRVRGNTEAFF. CDR3 nucleotides: TGCGCCAGCAGTGAGCCCTGGCGGAGGGTCCGGGGGAACACTGAAGCTTTCTTT.

This clone has a single count. In DNA, the CDR3 is TGTGCCAGCAGCGTAAGCACTGACCTTAATGAAAAACTGTTTTTT. It codes for CASSVSTDLNEKLFF. This chain uses TRBV9 with TRBJ1-4; D unresolved. The length of the CDR3 is 15 residues. CDR1 and CDR2 from the germline V gene are SGDLS and YYNGEE. Trimming took 1 base from V and 4 from J, leaving 11 bases between them.

The chain couples TRBV6-6 to TRBJ2-2; TRBD1 matches at 7 bases. V trimming: 2 bases; J trimming: 4 bases; junction bases outside the gene matches: 7. The CDR3 is made up of 16 amino acids. Per germline, CDR1 MNHNY and CDR2 SVGAGI (reference sequence). The CDR3 DNA is TGTGCCAGCAGTTACGGGACAGAGTCGAGCACCGGGGAGCTGTTTTTT. Translation gives CASSYGTESSTGELFF.